The 8 T cell receptor beta chains below all came from one sample that was sequenced in a study of spatial heterogeneity in lung cancer. Time point here: sample taken at primary tumor resection. From tumor, nontumor lung or frozen PBMC, whole RNA was taken unsorted for sequencing. MiXCR was run by TCRdb on the 5' RACE reads, yielding one entry per CDR3 protein. The data show 28,000 or so distinct CDR3 sequences, 9.5% to 15% seen once. Here the sequenced sample was PBMCs, taken at surgery. Every receptor here comes from a female donor with early-stage non-small cell lung cancer.

The chain has TRBV27 and TRBJ2-1; 8 bases line up with TRBD1. There are 15 residues in the CDR3. V lost 6 bases and J lost 6; bases outside the gene matches: 10. Germline CDR1 reads MNHEY; CDR2 reads SMNVEV (reference sequence). CDR3 nucleotides: TGTGCCAGCAGGGGCGGGACAGGCGGTTCCAATGAGCAGTTCTTC. This encodes CASRGGTGGSNEQFF.

This clonotype was observed at least ten times. The rearrangement links TRBV20-1 to TRBJ2-2; D is ambiguous. Germline V CDR1 and CDR2: DFQATT, SNEGSKA (reference sequence). This CDR3 has 15 amino acids. Trimming stripped 6 bases from V and 2 bases from J, with 16 bases between. The CDR3 sequence: CSAPPTDPNTGELFF. The CDR3 region has the DNA TGCAGTGCCCCCCCCACGGACCCCAACACCGGGGAGCTGTTTTTT.

This clonotype has ten or more counts. The CDR3 spells CSARDRGPQAYGYTF. The CDR3 region has the DNA TGCAGTGCTAGAGATCGGGGGCCTCAAGCCTATGGCTACACCTTC. The J gene is TRBJ1-2, the V gene TRBV20-1; D possibly corresponds to TRBD1 (6 bases). Looked up from germline, CDR1 is DFQATT and CDR2 is SNEGSKA (reference sequence). Trimming cost V 0 bases and J 4 bases, with 15 bases left between them. The CDR3 spans 15 residues.

Ten or more counts support this clonotype. The J gene is TRBJ2-3, the V gene TRBV28; 10 nucleotides align to TRBD2. V lost 3 bases, J lost 2 bases, and 5 bases stayed unmatched. This CDR3 comprises 16 residues. CDR1 and CDR2 from the germline V gene are MDHEN and SYDVKM. The CDR3 DNA reads TGTGCCAGCAGTTTCCCCCTAGCGGGGGCCACAGATACGCAGTATTTT. Translated: CASSFPLAGATDTQYF.

The gene calls are TRBV27 and TRBJ2-7; possibly TRBD1 or TRBD2 for D (7 bases each). From germline, CDR1 is MNHEY and CDR2 SMNVEV (reference sequence). The V gene lost 6 bases and the J gene lost 3 bases, with 12 bases spanning the gap. The CDR3 is 13 residues long. The CDR3 region is CASRQGGNYEQYF. In DNA form, the CDR3 reads TGTGCCAGCAGGCAGGGGGGGAACTACGAGCAGTACTTC.

This clonotype occurred many times. The chain employs TRBV3-1 and TRBJ2-5; D is ambiguous. The CDR3 extends over 14 amino acids. V lost 0 bases and J lost 5, with 10 bases in between. CDR1 is LGHDT, CDR2 YNNKEL, per germline (reference sequence). The CDR3 sequence is CASSQDYSRETQYF. CDR3 DNA: TGTGCCAGCAGCCAAGATTACAGCAGGGAGACCCAGTACTTC.

At least ten counts were recorded for this clonotype. V gene TRBV7-2 combines with J gene TRBJ2-3, with TRBD1 identical over 8 bases. V dropped 5 bases and J dropped 2; count of bases not matched to a gene: 9. The germline V gene encodes CDR1 SGHTA and CDR2 FQGNSA. The CDR3 runs to 16 residues. CDR3 in amino acids: CASSLGQGLDTDTQYF. CDR3 bases: TGTGCCAGCAGCCTAGGACAGGGTCTGGACACAGATACGCAGTATTTT. Supplemented by reference TRBV7-2 and TRBJ2-3, the full variable domain reads GAGVSQSPSNKVTEKGKDVELRCDPISGHTALYWYRQSLGQGLEFLIYFQGNSAPDKSGLPSDRFSAERTGGSVSTLTIQRTQQEDSAVYLCASSLGQGLDTDTQYFGPGTRLTVL.

The table lists this clonotype with many counts. This chain uses TRBV7-2 with TRBJ2-2; 7 bases map to TRBD2. Unmatched junction bases numbered 13, after V lost 5 bases and J lost 4 bases. CDR1 and CDR2 from the germline V gene are SGHTA and FQGNSA. The CDR3 covers 17 residues. The CDR3 protein is CASSPDLPGLRTGELFF. The DNA of the CDR3 is TGTGCCAGCAGCCCAGACCTTCCGGGACTACGCACCGGGGAGCTGTTTTTT.